One and the same sample provided the 13 T cell receptor beta chains below, sequenced in a study of T cell repertoires in ileal Crohn's disease. Assay used: immunoSEQ multiplex PCR; TCRdb lists only in-frame clones, some missing. The sample contains around 15,000 clones, approximately 94% of which appear only once. Material: ileal tissue. Receptors were obtained from an adult with Crohn's disease.

This clone was counted a single time. The chain combines TRBV11-2 with TRBJ2-7; tentatively, D is TRBD2 (6 bases). The CDR3 spans 14 residues. Germline V gene data show CDR1 as SGHAT and CDR2 as FQNNGV. V lost 1 base to trimming and J lost 7 bases, with 14 bases between them. The CDR3 DNA is TGTGCCAGCAGCTTAGCTCCCGGTGCGGGGGAGCAGTACTTC. It codes for CASSLAPGAGEQYF.

The rearrangement uses TRBV6-5 and TRBJ1-4, with TRBD1 as a possible D gene (5 bases). The CDR3 is 16 amino acids. Between the trimmed V and J ends, which lost 0 bases and 4 bases, there was a span of 12 bases. From germline, CDR1 is MNHEY and CDR2 SVGAGI. The CDR3 DNA is TGTGCCAGCAGTTACTCAATGGGGGGGGATAATGAAAAACTGTTTTTT. It translates to CASSYSMGGDNEKLFF.

CDR3 region: CASSEGGQPSYEQYF. Here the CDR3 DNA reads TGTGCCAGCAGTGAAGGGGGACAGCCTTCCTACGAGCAGTACTTC. V and J are TRBV2 and TRBJ2-7; TRBD1 agrees at 7 bases. V trimming: 1 base; J trimming: 1 base; junction bases outside the gene matches: 4. From germline, CDR1 is SNHLY and CDR2 FYNNEI. The CDR3 covers 15 residues.

V gene TRBV19 combines with J gene TRBJ1-5; 8 bases agree with TRBD1. The CDR3 has 14 residues. The germline CDR1 and CDR2 sequences are LNHDA and SQIVND (reference sequence). The trim removed 7 bases at V and 4 bases at J, leaving 6 bases unmatched. DNA of the CDR3: TGTGCCAGTACCCAAGGACAGGGTAATCAGCCCCAGCATTTT. Protein sequence: CASTQGQGNQPQHF.

This chain uses TRBV6-1 with TRBJ1-5; the D is unclear. Germline-derived CDR1 and CDR2 are MNHNS and SASEGT. This CDR3 comprises 18 residues. Trimming left V 3 bases short and J 5 bases short, with 23 bases between. The chain's CDR3 is CASSDPTSGGGNDQPQHF. The CDR3 nucleotides are TGTGCCAGCAGTGACCCCACCTCGGGAGGAGGGAACGATCAGCCCCAGCATTTT.

The rearrangement joins TRBV11-3 to TRBJ2-1, with TRBD2 matching over 8 bases. V lost 0 bases, J lost 8 bases, and 9 bases stayed unmatched. There are 16 residues in the CDR3. Germline CDR1 is SGHNT and CDR2 is YENEEA. The DNA of the CDR3 is TGTGCCAGCAGCTTAGATGGTACTAGCGGTAGGTATGAGCAGTTCTTC. Its translation: CASSLDGTSGRYEQFF.

The genes are TRBV6-6 and TRBJ2-3, with 12 bases aligning to TRBD2. The CDR3 spans 16 residues. Germline V gene lookup returns CDR1 MNHNY and CDR2 SVGAGI (reference sequence). Losses at the gene ends were 5 bases for V and 5 bases for J; bases not matched to a gene: 8. CDR3: CASSQELAGGGDTQYF. DNA for the CDR3: TGTGCCAGCAGTCAAGAACTAGCGGGGGGAGGAGATACGCAGTATTTT.

A few counts support this clone. J is TRBJ2-6 and V is TRBV6-1; 7 nucleotides align to TRBD2. Germline CDR1 MNHNS, CDR2 SASEGT. The CDR3 consists of 13 residues. J gave up 4 bases and V 11 bases, and 5 bases lay outside the gene matches. Here the CDR3 DNA reads TGTGCCTCCCGGGGGGTAGGGGCCAACGTCCTGACTTTC. Translated: CASRGVGANVLTF.

The V gene is TRBV2, the J gene TRBJ1-1; the match to TRBD1 covers 7 bases. The CDR3 consists of 14 residues. Germline V gene sequence: CDR1 SNHLY, CDR2 FYNNEI. V lost 5 bases to trimming and J lost 2 bases; unmatched junction nucleotides: 5. CDR3 DNA: TGTGCCAGCAGTATTGACAGGGTCAACACTGAAGCTTTCTTT. Its protein is CASSIDRVNTEAFF. The full variable domain, in which reference TRBV2 and TRBJ1-1 provide the parts outside the CDR3, is EPEVTQTPSHQVTQMGQEVILRCVPISNHLYFYWYRQILGQKVEFLVSFYNNEISEKSEIFDDQFSVERPDGSNFTLKIRSTKLEDSAMYFCASSIDRVNTEAFFGQGTRLTVV.

The chain combines TRBV30 with TRBJ1-1; possible D gene TRBD1, 5 bases. V lost 6 bases, J lost 1 base, and 12 bases lay in between. The CDR3 is 13 amino acids. Germline lookup yields CDR1 GTSNPN and CDR2 SVGIG (reference sequence). The CDR3 region has the DNA TGTGCCTGCCCAATGGGGGGGAACACTGAAGCTTTCTTT. Amino acids: CACPMGGNTEAFF.

The chain combines TRBV4-3 with TRBJ1-1, with 7 bases aligning to TRBD1. V was clipped by 3 bases and J by 9 bases; unmatched bases: 7. The CDR3 length is 13 residues. Germline V CDR1 and CDR2: LGHNA, YSLEER. CDR3 region: CASSQLGTAQAFF. The CDR3 nucleotides are TGCGCCAGCAGCCAGCTGGGGACAGCCCAAGCTTTCTTT.

The chain combines TRBV5-6 with TRBJ1-2, with D perhaps matching TRBD1 (5 bases). Germline values: CDR1 SGHDT, CDR2 YYEEEE. The CDR3 is made up of 13 amino acids. Trimming stripped 3 bases from V and 4 bases from J, with 10 bases between. CDR3 in amino acids: CASSSTGVYGYTF. CDR3 DNA sequence: TGTGCCAGCAGCTCCACAGGAGTCTATGGCTACACCTTC.

The chain employs TRBV29-1 and TRBJ1-1; possibly TRBD1 for D (5 bases). The V gene's germline CDR1 is SQVTM and CDR2 ANQGSEA. The length of the CDR3 is 17 residues. The V end was cut by 6 bases, the J end by 1 base, with 24 bases between. This chain's CDR3 is CSVGGGGLCGGNTEAFF. In DNA, the CDR3 is TGCAGCGTCGGGGGGGGAGGGCTTTGTGGAGGGAACACTGAAGCTTTCTTT.